This T cell receptor (beta chain) stems from a study of metastatic and nonmetastatic thyroid tumors. On the study more broadly: Both malignant and benign thyroid patients supplied peripheral blood and tumor or nodule tissue samples, across which the repertoires of these patients were then compared. General study findings and limits: Significantly greater TCR beta diversity was reportedly found in malignant thyroid tumors than in benign nodules (in blood and tumor).

Many counts were recorded for this clone. The antigen remains unidentified. This same CDR3 is encoded by further DNA sequences in the sample. In the authors' workflow: The study took CDR3 differences across clinicopathological groups and made a distant-metastasis classifier for papillary thyroid cancer from them. MiXCR was used by TCRdb to re-call the PCR reads. TCRdb assigned the V and J calls; the authors' analysis was not used. The data show about 33,000 clones, with 15% to 20% seen just once and 9.5% to 15% held by the top ten. No patient received treatment before thyroid surgery. The source is a male donor with papillary thyroid cancer or a benign thyroid nodule (not recorded which). Some clones in this sample may be carry-over from other donors' samples. Sequenced sample: blood.

DNA of the CDR3: TGTGCCAGCAGCTTAGGGCGGCTGGAGCAGTACTTC. It yields the protein CASSLGRLEQYF. This rearrangement joins TRBV11-2 to TRBJ2-7; D not certain. The germline V gene encodes CDR1 SGHAT and CDR2 FQNNGV. The CDR3 is 12 residues long. The ends were cut back, 1 base at V and 7 bases at J, with 8 bases in the middle.